This entry features one TCR beta chain sequence. Its specificity is not known. The sample originates from a study of T and B cells in COVID-19 patients. General study findings and limits: The recovered cohort had roughly 2,400 exclusive TCR clusters, including approximately 31 low generation probability clusters.

Germline CDR1 DFQATT, CDR2 SNEGSKA (reference sequence). This CDR3 is built from 13 residues. Between the trimmed V and J ends, which lost 6 bases and 4 bases, there was a span of 15 bases. BIOMED2 TRB-A/B primer pools were used in multiplex TRB PCR. Using its own MiXCR run on the multiplex PCR reads, TCRdb lists one record per CDR3 protein. The sample lists more than 15,000 distinct CDR3 sequences, 27% occurring once. From blood, about 230-500 ng of genomic DNA served as TRB template. The genes are TRBV20-1 and TRBJ2-5; TRBD2 is a possible D gene (7 bases). The receptor was isolated from a human donor who had recovered from COVID-19. The sample consisted of blood. The CDR3 sequence is CSALGGLGETQYF. For the CDR3, the DNA is TGCAGTGCCCTGGGGGGGCTAGGAGAGACCCAGTACTTC.